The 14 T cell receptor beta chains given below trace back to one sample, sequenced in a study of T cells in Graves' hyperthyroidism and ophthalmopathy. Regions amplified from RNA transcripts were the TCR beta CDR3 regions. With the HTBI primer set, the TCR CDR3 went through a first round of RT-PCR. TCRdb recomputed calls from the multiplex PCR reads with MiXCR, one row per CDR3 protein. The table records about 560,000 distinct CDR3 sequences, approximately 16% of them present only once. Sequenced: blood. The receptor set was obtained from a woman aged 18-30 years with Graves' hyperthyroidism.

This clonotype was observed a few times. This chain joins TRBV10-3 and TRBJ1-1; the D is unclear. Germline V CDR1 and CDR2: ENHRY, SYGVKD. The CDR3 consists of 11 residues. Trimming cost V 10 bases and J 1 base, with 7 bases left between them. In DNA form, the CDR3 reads TGTGCCACCTCAGGGAACACTGAAGCTTTCTTT. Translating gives CATSGNTEAFF.

CDR3 sequence: CASLPGTGGAYNEQYF. In nucleotides, the CDR3 is TGTGCCAGCCTCCCTGGGACAGGGGGCGCCTACAATGAGCAGTACTTC. The rearrangement links TRBV12-3 or TRBV12-4 to TRBJ2-1; 12 nucleotides align to TRBD1. The J call may be wrong; the DNA end is better matched by TRBJ2-7. The CDR3 runs 16 residues.

The CDR3, as DNA: TGCGCCAGCAGTGGGGGGTACGATAACATTCAGTACTTC. Amino acid sequence: CASSGGYDNIQYF. The V gene is TRBV10-2, the J gene TRBJ2-4; D possibly matches TRBD1 or TRBD2 (5 bases each). The CDR3 covers 13 residues. Germline loops: CDR1 WSHSY, CDR2 SAAADI. Trimming removed 4 bases from V and 7 bases from J, with 11 bases in between.

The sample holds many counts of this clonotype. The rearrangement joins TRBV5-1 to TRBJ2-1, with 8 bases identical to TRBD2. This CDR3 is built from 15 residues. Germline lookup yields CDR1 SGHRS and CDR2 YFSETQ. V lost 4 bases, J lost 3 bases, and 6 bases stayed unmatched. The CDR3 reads CASSASGGGYNEQFF. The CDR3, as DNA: TGCGCCAGCAGCGCGAGCGGGGGAGGCTACAATGAGCAGTTCTTC.

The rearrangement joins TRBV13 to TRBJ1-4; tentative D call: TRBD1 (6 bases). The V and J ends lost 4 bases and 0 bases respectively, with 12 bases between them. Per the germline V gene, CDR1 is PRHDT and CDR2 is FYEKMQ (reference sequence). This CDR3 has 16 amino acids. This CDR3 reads CASSYRDTATNEKLFF. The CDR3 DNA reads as TGTGCCAGCAGCTACCGGGACACTGCAACTAATGAAAAACTGTTTTTT.

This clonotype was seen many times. The CDR3 region has the DNA TGCAGTGCTAGAGTTAGTGGTCAGCCCCAGCATTTT. It translates to CSARVSGQPQHF. The J gene is TRBJ1-5, the V gene TRBV20-1; D gene unclear. The CDR3 contains 12 residues. Germline loops: CDR1 DFQATT, CDR2 SNEGSKA (reference sequence). Trimming shortened V by 1 base and J by 6 bases, and 7 bases separated the two germline ends.

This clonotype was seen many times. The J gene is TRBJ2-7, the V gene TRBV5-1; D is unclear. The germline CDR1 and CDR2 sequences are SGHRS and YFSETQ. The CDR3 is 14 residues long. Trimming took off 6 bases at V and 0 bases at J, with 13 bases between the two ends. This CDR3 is CASTSAGSSYEQYF. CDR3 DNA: TGCGCCAGCACCTCAGCAGGCAGCTCCTACGAGCAGTACTTC.

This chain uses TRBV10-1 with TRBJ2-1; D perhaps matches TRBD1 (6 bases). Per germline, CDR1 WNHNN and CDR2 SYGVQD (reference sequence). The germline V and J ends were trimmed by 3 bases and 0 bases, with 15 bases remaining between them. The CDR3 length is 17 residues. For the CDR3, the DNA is TGCGCCAGCAGTGACATGGGTGGGGGCAGCTCCTACAATGAGCAGTTCTTC. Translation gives CASSDMGGGSSYNEQFF.

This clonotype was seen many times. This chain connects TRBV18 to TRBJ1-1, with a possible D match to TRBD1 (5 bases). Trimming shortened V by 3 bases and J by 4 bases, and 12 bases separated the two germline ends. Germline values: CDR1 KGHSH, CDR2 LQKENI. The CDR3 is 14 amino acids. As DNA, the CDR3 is TGTGCCAGCTCACCGGACACCGTAGCCACTGAAGCTTTCTTT. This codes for CASSPDTVATEAFF.

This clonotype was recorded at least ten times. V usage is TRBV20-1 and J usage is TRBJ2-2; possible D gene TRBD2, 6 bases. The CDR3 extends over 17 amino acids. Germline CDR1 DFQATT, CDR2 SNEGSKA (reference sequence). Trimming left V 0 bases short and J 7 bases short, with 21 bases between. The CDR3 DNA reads TGCAGTGCTAGAGATGTAGGTTCCGGGACTCTGAGCGGGGAGCTGTTTTTT. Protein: CSARDVGSGTLSGELFF.

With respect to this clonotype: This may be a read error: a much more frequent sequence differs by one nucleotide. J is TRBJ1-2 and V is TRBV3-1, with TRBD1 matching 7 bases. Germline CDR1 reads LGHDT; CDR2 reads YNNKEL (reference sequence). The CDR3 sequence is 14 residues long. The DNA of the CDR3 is TGTGCCAGCAGCCCCTTAAGAACAGGGGATGGCTTCACCTTC. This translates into CASSPLRTGDGFTF.

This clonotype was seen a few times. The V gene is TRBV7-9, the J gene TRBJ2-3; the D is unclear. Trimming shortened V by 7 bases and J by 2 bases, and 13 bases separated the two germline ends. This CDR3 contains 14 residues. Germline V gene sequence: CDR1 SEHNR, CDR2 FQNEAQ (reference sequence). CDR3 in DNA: TGTGCCAGCAACCCCCGCGGAGTCACAGATACGCAGTATTTT. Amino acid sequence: CASNPRGVTDTQYF.

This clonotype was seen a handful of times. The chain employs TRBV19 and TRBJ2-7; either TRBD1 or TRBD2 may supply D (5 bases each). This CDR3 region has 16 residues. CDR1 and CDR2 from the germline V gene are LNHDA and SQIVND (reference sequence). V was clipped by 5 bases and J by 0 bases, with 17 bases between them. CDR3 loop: CASSRGQGAYSYEQYF. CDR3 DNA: TGTGCCAGTAGTCGAGGGCAGGGAGCCTACTCCTACGAGCAGTACTTC.

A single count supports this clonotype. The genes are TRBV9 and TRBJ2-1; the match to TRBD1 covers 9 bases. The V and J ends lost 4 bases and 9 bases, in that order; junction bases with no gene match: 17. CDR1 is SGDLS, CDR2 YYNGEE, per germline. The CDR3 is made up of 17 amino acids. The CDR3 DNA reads TGTGCCAGCAGCCGCCCAGTCTCCGGGACAGGGTTTGTTGAGCAGTTCTTC. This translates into CASSRPVSGTGFVEQFF.